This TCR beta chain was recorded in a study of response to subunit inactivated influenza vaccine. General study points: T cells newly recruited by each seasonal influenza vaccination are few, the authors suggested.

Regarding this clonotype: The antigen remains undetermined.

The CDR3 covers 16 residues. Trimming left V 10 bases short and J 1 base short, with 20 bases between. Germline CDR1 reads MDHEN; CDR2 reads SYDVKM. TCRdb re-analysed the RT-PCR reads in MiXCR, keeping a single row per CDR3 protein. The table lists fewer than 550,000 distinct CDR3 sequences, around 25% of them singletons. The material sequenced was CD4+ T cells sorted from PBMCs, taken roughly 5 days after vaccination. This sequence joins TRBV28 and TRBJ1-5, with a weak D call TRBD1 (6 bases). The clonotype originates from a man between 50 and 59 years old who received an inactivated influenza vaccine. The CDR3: CATSWWDIKSNQPQHF. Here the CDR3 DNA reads TGTGCCACCAGCTGGTGGGACATAAAAAGCAATCAGCCCCAGCATTTT.